This TCR beta chain came from a study of cytomegalovirus exposure and HLA in healthy donors. PCR primers comprised 60 Vbeta and 13 Jbeta primers. Here immunoSEQ multiplex PCR was the method, and the copy in TCRdb shows in-frame clones only, minus some. The sample consists of 75,000 to 95,000 clones, roughly four fifths of them appearing once. Study results and limitations: Evidence from a later analysis indicated that most CMV-associated TCR beta chains looked HLA-restricted. Data from an earlier analysis indicated that most TCR beta V segments were productive either about 87% or about 30% of the time.

V lost 5 bases and J lost 1, with 8 bases in between. The length of the CDR3 is 13 residues. Germline-derived CDR1 and CDR2 are SGHNT and YENEEA. Comment on this clone: Its antigen is not known.

The chain joins TRBV11-3 to TRBJ2-5; a weak D match, TRBD1 (6 bases). Specimen: PBMCs. The sequence came from a woman aged 18-29 years in good health and CMV-seropositive. The CDR3 DNA reads TGTGCCAGCAGCCGGACAGTCCAAGAGACCCAGTACTTC. It is translated as CASSRTVQETQYF.